The rows below give T cell receptor beta chains drawn from one sample of a study of cytomegalovirus exposure and HLA in healthy donors. Generated by immunoSEQ multiplex PCR, the TCRdb table keeps only in-frame clones and is missing some. The sample comprises 150,000 to 200,000 clones, over 75% of which are singletons, and under 2% rests with the top ten. Sequencing input: PBMCs. The source is a woman aged 18-29 years in good health and CMV-seronegative. CDR3s include the opening cysteine and the closing phenylalanine or tryptophan. The D gene is left open where the match is weak. Clone size is not always given. Where it is, it says once, few, many or a class for expanded clones.

d_gene,j_gene,abundance,v_gene,CDR3aa,CDR3nt
TRBD2,TRBJ2-1,few,TRBV18,CASSLGTSGGAREQFF,TGTGCCAGCTCACTGGGGACTAGCGGGGGGGCGCGTGAGCAGTTCTTC
TRBD1,TRBJ1-5,NA,TRBV30,CAWSRTGANQPQHF,TGTGCCTGGAGTCGGACAGGTGCCAATCAGCCCCAGCATTTT
TRBD1,TRBJ2-5,NA,TRBV4-1,CASSQADPTTGKEETQYF,TGCGCCAGCAGCCAGGCCGATCCAACGACAGGGAAAGAAGAGACCCAGTACTTC
NA,TRBJ1-1,NA,TRBV28,CASSPRGANTEAFF,TGTGCCAGCAGCCCAAGGGGCGCGAACACTGAAGCTTTCTTT
TRBD1,TRBJ2-2,NA,TRBV7-9,CASRNGTGWTNTGELFF,TGTGCCAGCAGAAACGGGACAGGATGGACAAACACCGGGGAGCTGTTTTTT
TRBD2,TRBJ2-1,NA,TRBV18,CASSPVAGGRNEQFF,TGTGCCAGCTCACCAGTGGCGGGAGGGAGGAATGAGCAGTTCTTC
TRBD2,TRBJ2-1,NA,TRBV9,CASSISAGGSYNEQFF,TGTGCCAGCAGCATTTCAGCGGGAGGATCCTACAATGAGCAGTTCTTC
NA,TRBJ1-3,few,TRBV19,CASSGGNTIYF,TGTGCCAGTAGTGGCGGAAACACCATATATTTT
NA,TRBJ1-3,NA,TRBV19,CASSDGASGNTIYF,TGTGCCAGTAGCGACGGAGCCTCTGGAAACACCATATATTTT
NA,TRBJ1-2,NA,TRBV9,CASSADRVKRGYTF,TGTGCCAGCAGCGCCGACCGGGTCAAGCGGGGCTACACCTTC
NA,TRBJ2-3,NA,TRBV11-1,CASSLWQGTDTQYF,TGTGCCAGCAGCTTGTGGCAGGGCACAGATACGCAGTATTTT
TRBD1,TRBJ1-1,once,TRBV6-5,CASRQRGGGTEAFF,TGTGCCAGCAGACAACGAGGGGGCGGCACTGAAGCTTTCTTT
NA,TRBJ1-2,NA,TRBV6-5,CASSYRDMEVYGYTF,TGTGCCAGCAGTTACCGCGACATGGAGGTCTATGGCTACACCTTC
NA,TRBJ1-2,NA,TRBV28,CASSSLMRGAYGYTF,TGTGCCAGCAGTTCCCTTATGCGGGGGGCCTATGGCTACACCTTC
TRBD1,TRBJ1-1,few,TRBV27,CASSRDRVFTEAFF,TGTGCCAGCAGTCGGGACAGGGTGTTCACTGAAGCTTTCTTT
TRBD1,TRBJ2-3,once,TRBV2,CASRRTGFSTDTQYF,TGTGCCAGCAGAAGGACAGGGTTTAGCACAGATACGCAGTATTTT
TRBD1,TRBJ1-6,NA,TRBV4-1,CASSQDPQGDWSYNSPLHF,TGCGCCAGCAGCCAAGATCCACAGGGGGATTGGTCCTATAATTCACCCCTCCACTTT
TRBD2,TRBJ2-1,NA,TRBV7-3,CASSALVAGFYNEQFF,TGTGCCAGCAGCGCCCTAGTAGCGGGATTCTACAATGAGCAGTTCTTC
TRBD1,TRBJ1-2,NA,TRBV5-5,CASSPGQGRLRYGYTF,TGTGCCAGCAGCCCGGGACAGGGAAGGCTTCGCTATGGCTACACCTTC
NA,TRBJ2-1,NA,TRBV19,CASSMAPNPYNEQFF,TGTGCCAGTAGTATGGCCCCAAATCCCTACAATGAGCAGTTCTTC
TRBD2,TRBJ2-1,NA,TRBV27,CASRTLAGDYNEQFF,TGTGCCAGCAGAACACTAGCGGGGGACTACAATGAGCAGTTCTTC
TRBD1,TRBJ1-4,NA,TRBV29-1,CSVSGGDEKLFF,TGCAGCGTTTCAGGGGGTGATGAAAAACTGTTTTTT
NA,TRBJ2-7,few,TRBV6-1,CASSEGTSYEQYF,TGTGCCAGCAGTGAAGGGACTTCCTACGAGCAGTACTTC
NA,TRBJ1-4,few,TRBV2,CACRQDDEKLFF,TGTGCCTGTCGACAGGACGATGAAAAACTGTTTTTT
NA,TRBJ1-6,NA,TRBV19,CASSNLRNSPLHF,TGTGCCAGTAGTAACCTGCGTAATTCACCCCTCCACTTT
NA,TRBJ1-2,NA,TRBV4-2,CASRLVGNYGYTF,TGTGCCAGTAGGTTAGTCGGGAACTATGGCTACACCTTC
NA,TRBJ2-7,NA,TRBV9,CASSVGVDYEQYF,TGTGCCAGCAGCGTAGGGGTAGACTACGAGCAGTACTTC
NA,TRBJ2-5,NA,TRBV29-1,CSVVGAGGGGLETQYF,TGCAGCGTTGTGGGAGCAGGTGGGGGGGGGCTAGAGACCCAGTACTTC
NA,TRBJ2-1,NA,TRBV19,CASSKGLAADNEQFF,TGTGCCAGTAGTAAAGGACTGGCTGCTGACAATGAGCAGTTCTTC
TRBD2,TRBJ2-1,NA,TRBV7-6,CASSPGTSGRSGEQFF,TGTGCCAGCAGCCCTGGGACTAGCGGGAGATCTGGTGAGCAGTTCTTC
NA,TRBJ2-1,NA,TRBV2,CARDYGGRHNEQFF,TGTGCCAGGGACTACGGGGGACGACACAATGAGCAGTTCTTC
TRBD1,TRBJ1-3,few,TRBV10-3,CAMSGGFGNTIYF,TGTGCCATGTCAGGGGGCTTCGGAAACACCATATATTTT
TRBD2,TRBJ2-1,NA,TRBV7-3,CASSREGLAVYNEQFF,TGTGCCAGCAGCCGAGAGGGACTAGCGGTATACAATGAGCAGTTCTTC
NA,TRBJ2-3,NA,TRBV18,CASSPGAGYTDTQYF,TGTGCCAGCTCACCAGGGGCAGGGTACACAGATACGCAGTATTTT
TRBD1,TRBJ1-3,NA,TRBV10-3,CAISGPGQATNTIYF,TGTGCCATCAGTGGGCCGGGACAGGCTACAAACACCATATATTTT
NA,TRBJ2-3,NA,TRBV7-9,CASSLAGEDTDTQYF,TGTGCCAGCAGCTTAGCAGGGGAGGACACAGATACGCAGTATTTT
NA,TRBJ1-4,NA,TRBV5-6,CASSFREANEKLFF,TGTGCCAGCAGCTTCAGGGAAGCTAATGAAAAACTGTTTTTT
TRBD1,TRBJ1-1,NA,TRBV9,CASSPREGALIDYPNTEAFF,TGTGCCAGCAGCCCCCGGGAGGGGGCGCTTATTGATTATCCGAACACTGAAGCTTTCTTT
TRBD1,TRBJ1-2,NA,TRBV15,CATSREGIGQGSRVYGYTF,TGTGCCACCAGCAGAGAAGGAATCGGACAGGGGTCGCGAGTCTATGGCTACACCTTC
NA,TRBJ2-7,NA,TRBV6-4,CASSDSGQVYEQYF,TGTGCCAGCAGTGACTCGGGGCAGGTCTACGAGCAGTACTTC
NA,TRBJ1-1,NA,TRBV6-5,CASSYSGGAMNTEAFF,TGTGCCAGCAGTTACTCGGGGGGGGCCATGAACACTGAAGCTTTCTTT
NA,TRBJ1-6,NA,TRBV2,CASSEGAGKSSYNSPLHF,TGTGCCAGCAGTGAAGGTGCAGGGAAAAGCTCCTATAATTCACCCCTCCACTTT